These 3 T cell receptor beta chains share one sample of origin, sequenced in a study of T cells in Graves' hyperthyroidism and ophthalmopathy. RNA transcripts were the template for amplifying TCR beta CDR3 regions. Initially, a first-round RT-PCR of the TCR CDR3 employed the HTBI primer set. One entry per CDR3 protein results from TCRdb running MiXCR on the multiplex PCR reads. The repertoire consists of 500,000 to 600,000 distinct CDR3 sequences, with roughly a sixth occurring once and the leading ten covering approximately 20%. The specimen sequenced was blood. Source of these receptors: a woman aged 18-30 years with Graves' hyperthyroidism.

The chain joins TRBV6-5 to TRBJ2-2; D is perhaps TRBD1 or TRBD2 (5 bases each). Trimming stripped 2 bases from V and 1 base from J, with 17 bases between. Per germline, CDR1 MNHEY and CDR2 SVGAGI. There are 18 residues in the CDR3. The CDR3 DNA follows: TGTGCCAGCAGTTACCCCACGTCGAGGGGAATGAACACCGGGGAGCTGTTTTTT. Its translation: CASSYPTSRGMNTGELFF.

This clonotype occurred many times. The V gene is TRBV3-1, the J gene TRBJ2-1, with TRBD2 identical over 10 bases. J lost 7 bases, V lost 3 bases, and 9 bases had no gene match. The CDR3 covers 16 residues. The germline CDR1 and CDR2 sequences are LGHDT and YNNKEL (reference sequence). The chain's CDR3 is CASSQTQPSGGNEQFF. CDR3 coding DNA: TGTGCCAGCAGCCAGACCCAACCTAGCGGGGGTAATGAGCAGTTCTTC.

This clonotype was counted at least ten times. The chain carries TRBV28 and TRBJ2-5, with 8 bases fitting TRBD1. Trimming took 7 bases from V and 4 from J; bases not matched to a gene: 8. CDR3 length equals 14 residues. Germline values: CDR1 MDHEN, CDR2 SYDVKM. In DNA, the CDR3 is TGTGCCAGCACCCAACCAGGGGGCTTAGAGACCCAGTACTTC. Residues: CASTQPGGLETQYF. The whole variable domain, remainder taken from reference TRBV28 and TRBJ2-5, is DVKVTQSSRYLVKRTGEKVFLECVQDMDHENMFWYRQDPGLGLRLIYFSYDVKMKEKGDIPEGYSVSREKKERFSLILESASTNQTSMYLCASTQPGGLETQYFGPGTRLLVL.